This T cell receptor beta chain was recovered during a study of human T cells and chemical hapten exposure. Study context: Subjects had 2% DPC placed on about 2 cm by about 2 cm of upper inner arm skin for sensitization. DPC 0.01% went on the upper back by patch test, with reading at 6 days. General study points: Patch test score was positively correlated with the counts of PT1 expanded TCRs.

CDR1 is SGHVS and CDR2 is FQNEAQ in the germline V gene. Trimming stripped 8 bases from V and 7 bases from J, with 20 bases between. The CDR3 is 14 amino acids. The time point here: patch test 1, 2 weeks after DPC sensitization. Indicated treatment: therapeutic diphenylcyclopropenone sensitization with weekly scalp DPC. This clonotype was detected ten times or more. Its cognate antigen is unknown. TCRdb recomputed calls from the RACE reads with MiXCR, one row per CDR3 protein. The sample holds roughly 82,000 distinct CDR3 sequences; about an eighth are singletons and the top ten take roughly 3.6%. The receptor comes from a woman in her fifties or sixties with alopecia areata. Some clones in this sample may be carry-over from other donors' samples. This sequence joins TRBV7-8 and TRBJ2-5; D might be TRBD1 (6 bases). The input for sequencing was whole blood, taken in connection with sensitization to the hapten diphenylcyclopropenone (DPC). This CDR3 reads CASLGPGTRMTQYF. CDR3 in DNA: TGTGCCAGCCTCGGTCCCGGGACAAGGATGACCCAGTACTTC.